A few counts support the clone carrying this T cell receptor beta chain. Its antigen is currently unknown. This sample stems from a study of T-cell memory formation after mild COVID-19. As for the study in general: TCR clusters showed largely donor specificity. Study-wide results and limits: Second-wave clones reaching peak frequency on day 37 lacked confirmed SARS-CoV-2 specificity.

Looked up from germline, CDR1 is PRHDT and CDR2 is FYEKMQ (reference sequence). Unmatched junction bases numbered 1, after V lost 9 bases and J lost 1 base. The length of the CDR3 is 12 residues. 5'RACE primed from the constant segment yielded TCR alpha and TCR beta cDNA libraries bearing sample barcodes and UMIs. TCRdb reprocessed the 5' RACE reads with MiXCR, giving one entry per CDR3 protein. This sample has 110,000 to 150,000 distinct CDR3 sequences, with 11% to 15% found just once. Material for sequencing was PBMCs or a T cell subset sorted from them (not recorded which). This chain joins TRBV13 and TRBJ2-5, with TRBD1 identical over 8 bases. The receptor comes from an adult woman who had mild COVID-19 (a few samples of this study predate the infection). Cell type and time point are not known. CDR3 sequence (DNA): TGTGCCAGTGGGACAGGCCAAGAGACCCAGTACTTC. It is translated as CASGTGQETQYF.